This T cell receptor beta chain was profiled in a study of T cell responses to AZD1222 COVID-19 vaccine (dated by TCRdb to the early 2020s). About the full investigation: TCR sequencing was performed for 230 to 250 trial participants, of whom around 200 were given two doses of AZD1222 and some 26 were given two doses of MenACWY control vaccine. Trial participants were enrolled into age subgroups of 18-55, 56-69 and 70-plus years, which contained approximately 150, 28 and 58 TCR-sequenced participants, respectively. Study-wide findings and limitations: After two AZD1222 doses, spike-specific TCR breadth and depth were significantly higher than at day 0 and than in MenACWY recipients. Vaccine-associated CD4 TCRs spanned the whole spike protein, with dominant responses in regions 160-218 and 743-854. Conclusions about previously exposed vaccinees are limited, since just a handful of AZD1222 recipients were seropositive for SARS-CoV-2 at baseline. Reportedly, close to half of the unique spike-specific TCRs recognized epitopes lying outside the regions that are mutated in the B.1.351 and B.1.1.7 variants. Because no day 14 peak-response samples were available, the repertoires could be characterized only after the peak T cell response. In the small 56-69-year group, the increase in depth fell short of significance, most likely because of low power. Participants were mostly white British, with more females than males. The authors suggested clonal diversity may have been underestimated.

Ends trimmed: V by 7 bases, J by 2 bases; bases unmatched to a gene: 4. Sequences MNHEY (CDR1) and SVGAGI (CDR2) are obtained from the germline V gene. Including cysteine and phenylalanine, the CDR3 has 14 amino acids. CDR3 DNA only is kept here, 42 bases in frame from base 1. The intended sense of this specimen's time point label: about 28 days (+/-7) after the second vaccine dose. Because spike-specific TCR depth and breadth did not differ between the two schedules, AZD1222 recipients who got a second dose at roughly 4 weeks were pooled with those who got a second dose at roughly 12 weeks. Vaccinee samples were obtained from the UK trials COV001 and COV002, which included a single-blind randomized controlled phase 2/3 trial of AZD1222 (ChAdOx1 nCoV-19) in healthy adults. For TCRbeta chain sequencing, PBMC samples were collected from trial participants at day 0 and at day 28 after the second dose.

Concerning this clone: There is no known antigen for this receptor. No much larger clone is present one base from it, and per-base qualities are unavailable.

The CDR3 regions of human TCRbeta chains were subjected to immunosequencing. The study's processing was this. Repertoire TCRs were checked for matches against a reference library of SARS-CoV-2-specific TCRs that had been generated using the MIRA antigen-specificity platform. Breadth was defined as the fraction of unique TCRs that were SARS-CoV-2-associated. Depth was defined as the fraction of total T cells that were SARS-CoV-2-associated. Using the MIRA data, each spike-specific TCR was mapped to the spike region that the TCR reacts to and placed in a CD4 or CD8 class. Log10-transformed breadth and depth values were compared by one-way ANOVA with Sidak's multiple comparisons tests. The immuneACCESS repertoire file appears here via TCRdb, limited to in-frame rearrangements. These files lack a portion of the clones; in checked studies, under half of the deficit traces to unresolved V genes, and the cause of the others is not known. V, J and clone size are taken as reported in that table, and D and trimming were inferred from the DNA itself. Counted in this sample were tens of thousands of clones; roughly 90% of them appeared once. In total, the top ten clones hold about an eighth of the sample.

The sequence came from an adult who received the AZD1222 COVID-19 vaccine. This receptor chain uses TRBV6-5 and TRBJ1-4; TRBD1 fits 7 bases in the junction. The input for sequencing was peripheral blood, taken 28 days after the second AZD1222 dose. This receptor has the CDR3 CASNTGDTNEKLFF. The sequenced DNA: TGTGCCAGCAACACAGGGGACACTAATGAAAAACTGTTTTTT.